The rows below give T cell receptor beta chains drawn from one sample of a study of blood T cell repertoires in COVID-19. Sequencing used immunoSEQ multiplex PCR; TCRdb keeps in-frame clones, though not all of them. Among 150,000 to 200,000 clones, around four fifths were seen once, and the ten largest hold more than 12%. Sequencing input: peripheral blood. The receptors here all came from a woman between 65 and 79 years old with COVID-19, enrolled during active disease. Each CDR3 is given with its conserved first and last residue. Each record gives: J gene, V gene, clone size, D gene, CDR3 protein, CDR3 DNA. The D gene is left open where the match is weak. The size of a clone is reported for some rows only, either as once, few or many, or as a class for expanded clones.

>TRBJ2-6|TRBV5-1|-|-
CASSLSAGKGANVLTF
TGCGCCAGCAGCTTGTCCGCGGGGAAAGGGGCCAACGTCCTGACTTTC
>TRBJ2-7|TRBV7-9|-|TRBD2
CASSSGLAGAYEQYF
TGTGCCAGCAGCTCGGGACTAGCGGGAGCCTACGAGCAGTACTTC
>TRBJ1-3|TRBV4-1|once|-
CASSQSGTPISGNTIYF
TGCGCCAGCAGCCAGTCCGGGACACCCATCTCTGGAAACACCATATATTTT
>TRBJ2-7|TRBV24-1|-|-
CATSDSRVGSNYEQYF
TGTGCCACCAGTGATTCACGGGTCGGGAGTAACTACGAGCAGTACTTC
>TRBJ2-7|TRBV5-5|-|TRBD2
CASSFSSGDSYEQYF
TGTGCCAGCAGCTTCAGTAGCGGGGACTCCTACGAGCAGTACTTC
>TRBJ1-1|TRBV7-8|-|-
CATLGGLPNTEAFF
TGTGCCACCCTCGGGGGGTTACCCAACACTGAAGCTTTCTTT
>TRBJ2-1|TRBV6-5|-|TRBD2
CASSPPLAGRDEQFF
TGTGCCAGCAGCCCCCCGTTAGCGGGGAGGGATGAGCAGTTCTTC
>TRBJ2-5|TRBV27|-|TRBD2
CASSPSAGAWETQYF
TGTGCCAGCAGTCCTTCAGCGGGAGCTTGGGAGACCCAGTACTTC
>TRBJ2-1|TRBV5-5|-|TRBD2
CASSLDAAGVNEQFF
TGTGCCAGCAGCTTGGATGCAGCGGGAGTCAATGAGCAGTTCTTC
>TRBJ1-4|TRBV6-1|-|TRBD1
CASSEGRTGPISSEKLFF
TGTGCCAGCAGTGAAGGCCGGACAGGCCCCATATCGAGTGAAAAACTGTTTTTT
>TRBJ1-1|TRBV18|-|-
CASGFRENTEAFF
TGTGCCAGCGGATTCAGGGAGAACACTGAAGCTTTCTTT
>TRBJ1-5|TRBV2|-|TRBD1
CASSAGQGDNQPQHF
TGTGCCAGCAGCGCGGGACAGGGAGACAATCAGCCCCAGCATTTT
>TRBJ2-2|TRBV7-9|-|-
CASSFLLADTGELFF
TGTGCCAGCAGCTTTTTACTAGCAGACACCGGGGAGCTGTTTTTT
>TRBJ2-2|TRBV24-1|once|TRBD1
CATSDERQGSGELFF
TGTGCCACCAGTGATGAAAGACAGGGAAGCGGGGAGCTGTTTTTT
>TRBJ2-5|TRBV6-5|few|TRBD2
CASRPSGRSGETQYF
TGTGCCAGCAGGCCGAGCGGGAGGTCGGGGGAGACCCAGTACTTC
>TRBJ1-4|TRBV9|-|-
CASSPRGVFNEKLFF
TGTGCCAGCAGCCCCCGGGGGGTATTTAATGAAAAACTGTTTTTT
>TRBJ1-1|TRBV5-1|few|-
CASSGLGRDTEAFF
TGCGCCAGCAGCGGGTTGGGGAGAGACACTGAAGCTTTCTTT
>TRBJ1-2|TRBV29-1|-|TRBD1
CSAPSGTGDGYTF
TGCAGCGCCCCATCCGGGACAGGAGACGGCTACACCTTC
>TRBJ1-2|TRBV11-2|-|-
CASSLQGSNYGYTF
TGTGCCAGCAGCTTACAGGGCTCTAACTATGGCTACACCTTC
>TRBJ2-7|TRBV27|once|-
CASSLQSSYEQYF
TGTGCCAGCAGCCTACAGAGTTCCTACGAGCAGTACTTC
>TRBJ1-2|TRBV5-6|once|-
CVSNYRDYGYTF
TGTGTCTCGAACTACAGGGACTATGGCTACACCTTC
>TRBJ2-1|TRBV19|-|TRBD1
CASSGQGALRNEQFF
TGTGCCAGCTCGGGACAGGGCGCCTTGAGGAATGAGCAGTTCTTC
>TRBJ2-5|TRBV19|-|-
CASSLGLRETQYF
TGTGCCAGTAGTCTCGGACTGAGGGAGACCCAGTACTTC
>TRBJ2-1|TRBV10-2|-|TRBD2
CASMRGLMYNEQFF
TGCGCCAGCATGCGGGGGTTGATGTACAATGAGCAGTTCTTC
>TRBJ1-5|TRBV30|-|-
CAWTQGGTGNQPQHF
TGTGCCTGGACCCAAGGGGGAACGGGCAATCAGCCCCAGCATTTT
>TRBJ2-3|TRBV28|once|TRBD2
CASREAGVTDTQYF
TGTGCCAGCAGGGAAGCGGGAGTTACAGATACGCAGTATTTT
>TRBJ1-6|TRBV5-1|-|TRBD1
CASSGMTGVRSPLHF
TGCGCCAGCAGCGGGATGACAGGGGTGAGGTCACCCCTCCACTTT
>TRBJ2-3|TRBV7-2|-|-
CASSFLRSTDTQYF
TGTGCCAGCAGCTTTTTGCGTTCCACAGATACGCAGTATTTT
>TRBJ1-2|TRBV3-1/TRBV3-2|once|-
CASSLPDSYGYTF
TGTGCCAGCAGCCTCCCGGACAGCTATGGCTACACCTTC
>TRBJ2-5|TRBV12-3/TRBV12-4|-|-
CASGPGHSWTQYF
TGTGCCAGCGGACCGGGACACTCGTGGACCCAGTACTTC
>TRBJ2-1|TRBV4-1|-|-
CASSQEGAGGSSYNEQFF
TGCGCCAGCAGCCAGGAGGGGGCTGGGGGGAGCTCCTACAATGAGCAGTTCTTC
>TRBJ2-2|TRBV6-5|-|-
CASSRDSQNTGELFF
TGTGCCAGCAGTCGCGACAGTCAGAACACCGGGGAGCTGTTTTTT
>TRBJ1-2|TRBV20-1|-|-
CSASLPENYGYTF
TGCAGTGCTAGTCTTCCGGAGAACTATGGCTACACCTTC